This T cell receptor beta chain was retrieved from a study of Graves' ophthalmopathy and Graves' hyperthyroidism. Whole-study context: Peripheral blood collection took place at initial diagnosis, before any treatment. Study outcomes and limitations: The majority of expanded thyroid clonotypes above 0.001 frequency also occurred in blood.

This CDR3 region has 14 residues. Germline values: CDR1 MNHNS, CDR2 SASEGT. V lost 6 bases, J lost 0 bases, and 11 bases lay in between. With respect to this clonotype: What it binds is unknown.

RNA transcripts yielded amplified TCR beta CDR3 regions. An opening RT-PCR round employed HTBI primers and preceded a second-round multiplex PCR. TCRdb re-called the multiplex PCR reads with MiXCR, one entry per CDR3 protein. The repertoire holds 200,000 to 250,000 distinct CDR3 sequences, under 25% seen once, with around 40% in the top ten. V usage is TRBV6-1 and J usage is TRBJ2-5, with a weak D call TRBD1 (5 bases). The specimen was peripheral blood. The TCR was taken from a woman in her fifties or sixties with Graves' ophthalmopathy. CDR3 in DNA: TGTGCCAGCAGAAGTCGGACAAACCAAGAGACCCAGTACTTC. It specifies CASRSRTNQETQYF.